These T cell receptor beta chains were read from a single sample in a study of T-cell reconstitution after alpha-beta-depleted transplantation in children. TCRdb re-called the PCR reads through MiXCR, storing one row per CDR3 protein. The table includes hundreds of thousands of distinct CDR3 sequences, roughly 13% detected once. The sequences come from PBMCs, collected from the stem cell graft. These receptors were taken from a human donor who donated a stem cell graft to a child with Fanconi anemia. Both conserved end residues are part of each CDR3. The D gene is left open where the match is weak. Part of the rows lack a size; the others show once, few, many or a class for expanded clones.

D gene: .; clone size: few; J gene: TRBJ1-1; V gene: TRBV24-1; CDR3 protein: CATSDGDSEGFLNTEAFF; CDR3 DNA: TGTGCCACCAGTGACGGGGATTCGGAGGGCTTTTTGAACACTGAAGCTTTCTTT
D gene: .; clone size: many; J gene: TRBJ2-2; V gene: TRBV12-3/TRBV12-4; CDR3 protein: CASSFKGVAGELFF; CDR3 DNA: TGTGCCAGCAGTTTTAAAGGTGTAGCCGGGGAGCTGTTTTTT
D gene: TRBD2; clone size: many; J gene: TRBJ2-5; V gene: TRBV5-6; CDR3 protein: CASSQTSGGLETQYF; CDR3 DNA: TGTGCCAGCAGCCAGACTAGCGGGGGATTGGAGACCCAGTACTTC
D gene: .; clone size: few; J gene: TRBJ1-5; V gene: TRBV2; CDR3 protein: CASGSPEGQPQHF; CDR3 DNA: TGTGCCAGCGGCTCTCCGGAGGGCCAGCCCCAGCATTTT
D gene: TRBD1; clone size: .; J gene: TRBJ1-3; V gene: TRBV20-1; CDR3 protein: CSAETTGTGTIYF; CDR3 DNA: TGCAGTGCTGAAACGACAGGGACCGGCACCATATATTTT
D gene: TRBD2; clone size: few; J gene: TRBJ2-3; V gene: TRBV7-2; CDR3 protein: CASSLWGSGEDTQYF; CDR3 DNA: TGTGCCAGCAGCTTATGGGGCAGCGGGGAAGATACGCAGTATTTT
D gene: .; clone size: .; J gene: TRBJ1-2; V gene: TRBV11-2; CDR3 protein: CASSPQQIRRGYTF; CDR3 DNA: TGTGCCAGCAGCCCACAGCAGATACGTAGGGGCTACACCTTC
D gene: .; clone size: many; J gene: TRBJ1-1; V gene: TRBV2; CDR3 protein: CASSFLQLEAFF; CDR3 DNA: TGTGCCAGCAGTTTTCTGCAGCTTGAAGCTTTCTTT
D gene: .; clone size: .; J gene: TRBJ1-2; V gene: TRBV5-1; CDR3 protein: CASSTHITSNYGYTF; CDR3 DNA: TGCGCCAGCTCGACCCACATAACCTCAAACTATGGCTACACCTTC
D gene: .; clone size: .; J gene: TRBJ1-1; V gene: TRBV7-2; CDR3 protein: CASSLIGGLVAFF; CDR3 DNA: TGTGCCAGCAGCTTGATCGGGGGTTTGGTAGCTTTCTTT
D gene: .; clone size: few; J gene: TRBJ2-2; V gene: TRBV14; CDR3 protein: CASSPRLLGELFF; CDR3 DNA: TGTGCCAGCAGTCCCAGGCTGTTGGGGGAGCTGTTTTTT
D gene: TRBD1; clone size: .; J gene: TRBJ1-1; V gene: TRBV20-1; CDR3 protein: CSARGAGRHANTEAFF; CDR3 DNA: TGCAGTGCCAGGGGGGCCGGGAGACATGCGAACACTGAAGCTTTCTTT
D gene: .; clone size: many; J gene: TRBJ2-5; V gene: TRBV4-2; CDR3 protein: CASSQVSEETQYF; CDR3 DNA: TGTGCCAGCAGCCAAGTCAGTGAAGAGACCCAGTACTTC
D gene: TRBD1; clone size: few; J gene: TRBJ2-7; V gene: TRBV7-2; CDR3 protein: CASSLFRQGSSYEQYF; CDR3 DNA: TGTGCCAGCAGCTTGTTCCGACAGGGAAGCTCCTACGAGCAGTACTTC
D gene: TRBD1; clone size: few; J gene: TRBJ1-3; V gene: TRBV25-1; CDR3 protein: CASSEGQGTGNTIYF; CDR3 DNA: TGTGCCAGCAGTGAGGGACAGGGGACTGGAAACACCATATATTTT
D gene: .; clone size: .; J gene: TRBJ2-3; V gene: TRBV30; CDR3 protein: CAWSYGTDTQYF; CDR3 DNA: TGTGCCTGGAGTTACGGGACAGATACGCAGTATTTT
D gene: TRBD2; clone size: few; J gene: TRBJ2-3; V gene: TRBV12-3/TRBV12-4; CDR3 protein: CASSFLAGTGTDTQYF; CDR3 DNA: TGTGCCAGCAGTTTCCTAGCGGGGACGGGCACAGATACGCAGTATTTT
D gene: .; clone size: many; J gene: TRBJ1-1; V gene: TRBV4-3; CDR3 protein: CASSQDNRATEAFF; CDR3 DNA: TGCGCCAGCAGCCAAGATAACAGGGCCACTGAAGCTTTCTTT
D gene: .; clone size: many; J gene: TRBJ2-3; V gene: TRBV11-2; CDR3 protein: CASSLAGASDTQYF; CDR3 DNA: TGTGCCAGCAGCTTAGCGGGGGCTTCAGATACGCAGTATTTT
D gene: .; clone size: few; J gene: TRBJ1-6; V gene: TRBV12-3/TRBV12-4; CDR3 protein: CASSPGQFNSPLHF; CDR3 DNA: TGTGCCAGCAGTCCCGGACAGTTCAATTCACCCCTCCACTTT
D gene: .; clone size: few; J gene: TRBJ2-5; V gene: TRBV11-2; CDR3 protein: CASSLAAGWEKTQYF; CDR3 DNA: TGTGCCAGCAGCTTAGCGGCAGGGTGGGAAAAGACCCAGTACTTC
D gene: .; clone size: .; J gene: TRBJ2-1; V gene: TRBV11-1; CDR3 protein: CASSPGQWGDEQFF; CDR3 DNA: TGTGCCAGCAGCCCCGGGCAGTGGGGCGATGAGCAGTTCTTC
D gene: .; clone size: many; J gene: TRBJ1-5; V gene: TRBV4-3; CDR3 protein: CASSQEVAGQQPQHF; CDR3 DNA: TGCGCCAGCAGCCAAGAGGTGGCAGGGCAACAGCCCCAGCATTTT
D gene: .; clone size: many; J gene: TRBJ2-1; V gene: TRBV29-1; CDR3 protein: CSVEIGNEQFF; CDR3 DNA: TGCAGCGTTGAAATCGGCAATGAGCAGTTCTTC
D gene: TRBD1; clone size: .; J gene: TRBJ2-1; V gene: TRBV11-1; CDR3 protein: CASRFLGQGSYNEQFF; CDR3 DNA: TGTGCCAGCAGATTCCTCGGACAGGGGAGCTACAATGAGCAGTTCTTC
D gene: .; clone size: few; J gene: TRBJ2-2; V gene: TRBV11-2; CDR3 protein: CASTPTANTGELFF; CDR3 DNA: TGTGCCAGCACCCCGACAGCAAACACCGGGGAGCTGTTTTTT
D gene: .; clone size: many; J gene: TRBJ2-7; V gene: TRBV20-1; CDR3 protein: CSARKQDNSYYEQYF; CDR3 DNA: TGCAGTGCTAGGAAGCAGGACAATTCCTACTACGAGCAGTACTTC
D gene: .; clone size: many; J gene: TRBJ2-5; V gene: TRBV29-1; CDR3 protein: CSVQEGAKIAETQYF; CDR3 DNA: TGCAGCGTTCAGGAGGGGGCAAAGATTGCGGAGACCCAGTACTTC
D gene: .; clone size: many; J gene: TRBJ1-5; V gene: TRBV28; CDR3 protein: CASSLRLGQPQHF; CDR3 DNA: TGTGCCAGCAGTTTGAGGTTAGGTCAGCCCCAGCATTTT
D gene: .; clone size: few; J gene: TRBJ1-1; V gene: TRBV2; CDR3 protein: CASSPFLNTEAFF; CDR3 DNA: TGTGCCAGCAGTCCGTTCCTGAACACTGAAGCTTTCTTT
D gene: .; clone size: few; J gene: TRBJ1-2; V gene: TRBV7-2; CDR3 protein: CASSSTGRTSGYTF; CDR3 DNA: TGTGCCAGCAGTTCAACAGGGAGAACTTCAGGCTACACCTTC
D gene: .; clone size: few; J gene: TRBJ2-4; V gene: TRBV12-3/TRBV12-4; CDR3 protein: CASSPSRAPKNIQYF; CDR3 DNA: TGTGCCAGCAGTCCCTCGAGGGCCCCCAAAAACATTCAGTACTTC
D gene: .; clone size: few; J gene: TRBJ1-1; V gene: TRBV15; CDR3 protein: CATSRETGFTEAFF; CDR3 DNA: TGTGCCACCAGCAGAGAAACAGGGTTCACTGAAGCTTTCTTT
D gene: TRBD1; clone size: many; J gene: TRBJ2-1; V gene: TRBV7-2; CDR3 protein: CASSPAGQGPNEQFF; CDR3 DNA: TGTGCCAGCAGCCCGGCGGGACAGGGGCCCAATGAGCAGTTCTTC
D gene: TRBD2; clone size: few; J gene: TRBJ2-5; V gene: TRBV12-3/TRBV12-4; CDR3 protein: CASSMGLGGPETQYF; CDR3 DNA: TGTGCCAGCAGCATGGGACTAGGCGGGCCGGAGACCCAGTACTTC
D gene: .; clone size: .; J gene: TRBJ1-1; V gene: TRBV5-1; CDR3 protein: CASSEQGGAEAFF; CDR3 DNA: TGCGCCAGCAGCGAACAGGGTGGCGCTGAAGCTTTCTTT
D gene: .; clone size: many; J gene: TRBJ2-1; V gene: TRBV7-2; CDR3 protein: CASSSGQINEQFF; CDR3 DNA: TGTGCCAGCAGCTCAGGACAGATCAATGAGCAGTTCTTC